This T cell receptor (beta chain) was documented in a study of T cell repertoires in cytomegalovirus infection. General study points: Across the ex vivo response, the dominant clonotypes were HLA-C-restricted CMV-specific TCR beta clonotypes.

With regard to this clonotype: Its antigen is undetermined. One end of the junction is discordant with germline, which a read error may explain.

MiXCR, run by TCRdb on the reads, gives a single entry per CDR3 protein. This table has some 940,000 distinct CDR3 sequences, approximately 33% appearing once. The germline CDR1 and CDR2 sequences are SNHLY and FYNNEI. The CDR3 is 13 residues long. The clonotype originates from a human donor in good health (CMV status not recorded). Some clones in this sample may be carry-over from other donors' samples. The rearrangement joins TRBV2 to TRBJ1-1; TRBD1 matches at 7 bases. The sample in question was cultured CD8+ T cells from PBMCs, obtained from culture after CMV antigen stimulation. CDR3 sequence reads: CASIRGGNAEAFF. CDR3 nucleotide sequence: TGTGCCAGCATCAGGGGGGGGAACGCTGAAGCTTTCTTT.